Listed below are T cell receptor beta chains from one sample, sequenced in a study of blood T cell repertoires in COVID-19. Clones were read by immunoSEQ multiplex PCR, and TCRdb kept only the in-frame ones, dropping some. The sample has about 120,000 clones; 65% to 80% are singletons. Sequenced material: peripheral blood. The receptors were gathered from a human donor with acute or convalescent COVID-19. The donor label of this sample is uncertain. The conserved cysteine and the conserved F or W are not part of the CDR3 here. The D gene is left open where the match is weak. Expanded clones are given a class, and other clones once, few, many or no size at all.

D gene: -
J gene: TRBJ1-4
clone size: once
V gene: TRBV19
CDR3 protein: ASSIGRVTGQNEKLF

D gene: -
J gene: TRBJ2-7
clone size: -
V gene: TRBV30
CDR3 protein: AWTAGMNSYEQY

D gene: TRBD2
J gene: TRBJ2-1
clone size: -
V gene: TRBV5-1
CDR3 protein: ASSSTSGGAGEQF

D gene: TRBD2
J gene: TRBJ2-3
clone size: once
V gene: TRBV11-3
CDR3 protein: ASSSGLAGASDTQY

D gene: -
J gene: TRBJ1-5
clone size: -
V gene: TRBV27
CDR3 protein: ASSLKQSNQPQH

D gene: TRBD1
J gene: TRBJ2-1
clone size: -
V gene: TRBV12-3/TRBV12-4
CDR3 protein: ASSRGGPEQF

D gene: -
J gene: TRBJ1-5
clone size: -
V gene: TRBV2
CDR3 protein: ASSERTGNQPQH

D gene: TRBD1
J gene: TRBJ2-7
clone size: -
V gene: TRBV5-1
CDR3 protein: ASSTGTGGSWGYEQY

D gene: TRBD1
J gene: TRBJ1-4
clone size: few
V gene: TRBV19
CDR3 protein: ASTPTGHATNEKLF

D gene: TRBD1
J gene: TRBJ2-7
clone size: -
V gene: TRBV5-1
CDR3 protein: ASSGQGYEQY

D gene: -
J gene: TRBJ1-2
clone size: -
V gene: TRBV3-1/TRBV3-2
CDR3 protein: ASSTRTANYGYT

D gene: -
J gene: TRBJ1-1
clone size: -
V gene: TRBV29-1
CDR3 protein: SVVREPNTEAF

D gene: -
J gene: TRBJ1-4
clone size: -
V gene: TRBV5-1
CDR3 protein: ASRSGNEKLF

D gene: -
J gene: TRBJ1-4
clone size: -
V gene: TRBV5-1
CDR3 protein: ASSLGSRVGNEKLF

D gene: -
J gene: TRBJ1-1
clone size: -
V gene: TRBV10-3
CDR3 protein: AITGTSNTEAF

D gene: -
J gene: TRBJ1-2
clone size: -
V gene: TRBV28
CDR3 protein: ASSSSQINYGYT

D gene: -
J gene: TRBJ2-5
clone size: once
V gene: TRBV6-6
CDR3 protein: ASSYGGVLQETQY

D gene: -
J gene: TRBJ2-2
clone size: -
V gene: TRBV4-2
CDR3 protein: ASSRVAGELF

D gene: -
J gene: TRBJ1-5
clone size: -
V gene: TRBV10-3
CDR3 protein: AISVNSNQPQH

D gene: TRBD1
J gene: TRBJ1-1
clone size: -
V gene: TRBV5-1
CDR3 protein: ASSFQTGLTNTEAF